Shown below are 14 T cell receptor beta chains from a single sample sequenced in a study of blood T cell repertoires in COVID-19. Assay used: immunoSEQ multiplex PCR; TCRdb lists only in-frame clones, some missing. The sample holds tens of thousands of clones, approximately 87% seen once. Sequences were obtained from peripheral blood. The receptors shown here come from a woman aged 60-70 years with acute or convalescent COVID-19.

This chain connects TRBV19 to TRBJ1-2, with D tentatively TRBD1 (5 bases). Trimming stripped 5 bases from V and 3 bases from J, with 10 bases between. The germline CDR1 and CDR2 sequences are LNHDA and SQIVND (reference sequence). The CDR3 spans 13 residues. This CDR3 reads CASSHGGDYGYTF. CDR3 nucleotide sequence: TGTGCCAGTAGTCACGGGGGGGACTATGGCTACACCTTC.

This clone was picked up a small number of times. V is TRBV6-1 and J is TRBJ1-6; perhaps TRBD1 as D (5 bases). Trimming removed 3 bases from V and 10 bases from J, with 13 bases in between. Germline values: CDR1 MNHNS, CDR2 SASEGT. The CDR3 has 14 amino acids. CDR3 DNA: TGTGCCAGCAGTGAGGGGGGTGTATACTCACCCCTCCACTTT. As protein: CASSEGGVYSPLHF.

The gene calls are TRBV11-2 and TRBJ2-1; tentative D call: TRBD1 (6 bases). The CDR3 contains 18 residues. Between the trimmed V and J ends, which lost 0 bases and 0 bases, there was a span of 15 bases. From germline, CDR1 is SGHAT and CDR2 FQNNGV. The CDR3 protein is CASSLDLRRGASYNEQFF. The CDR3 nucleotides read TGTGCCAGCAGCTTAGATCTCCGCAGGGGTGCCTCCTACAATGAGCAGTTCTTC.

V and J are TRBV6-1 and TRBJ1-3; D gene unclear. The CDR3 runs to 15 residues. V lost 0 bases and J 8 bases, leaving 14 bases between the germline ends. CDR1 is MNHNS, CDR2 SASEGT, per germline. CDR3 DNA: TGTGCCAGCAGTGAAGCCCTAACCCTCAAGTACACCATATATTTT. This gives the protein CASSEALTLKYTIYF.

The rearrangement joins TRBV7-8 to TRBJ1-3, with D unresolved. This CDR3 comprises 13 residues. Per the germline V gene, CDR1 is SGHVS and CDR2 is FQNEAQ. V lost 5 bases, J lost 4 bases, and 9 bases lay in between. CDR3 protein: CASSLTTGNTIYF. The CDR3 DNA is TGTGCCAGCAGCCTGACAACGGGAAACACCATATATTTT.

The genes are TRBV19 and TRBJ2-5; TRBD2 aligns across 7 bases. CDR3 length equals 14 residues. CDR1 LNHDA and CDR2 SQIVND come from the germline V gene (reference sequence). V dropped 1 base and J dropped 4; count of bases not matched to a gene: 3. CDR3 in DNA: TGTGCCAGTAGTATAGTAGGGACTATAGAGACCCAGTACTTC. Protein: CASSIVGTIETQYF.

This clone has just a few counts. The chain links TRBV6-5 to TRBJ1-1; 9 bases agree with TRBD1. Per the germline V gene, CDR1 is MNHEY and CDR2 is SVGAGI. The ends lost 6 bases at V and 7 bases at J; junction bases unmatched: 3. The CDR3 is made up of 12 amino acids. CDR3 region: CASSPGQGEAFF. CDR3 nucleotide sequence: TGTGCCAGCAGCCCGGGACAGGGTGAAGCTTTCTTT.

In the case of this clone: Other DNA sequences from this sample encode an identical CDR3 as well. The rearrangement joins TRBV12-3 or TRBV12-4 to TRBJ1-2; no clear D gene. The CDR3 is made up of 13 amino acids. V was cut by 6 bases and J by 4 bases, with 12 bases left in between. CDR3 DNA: TGTGCCAGCAGCCGTGCTGGAGGCTATGGCTACACCTTC. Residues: CASSRAGGYGYTF.

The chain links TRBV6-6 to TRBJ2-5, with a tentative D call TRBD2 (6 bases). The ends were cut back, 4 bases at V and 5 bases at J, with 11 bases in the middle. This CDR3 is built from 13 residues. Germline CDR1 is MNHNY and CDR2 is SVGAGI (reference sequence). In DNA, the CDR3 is TGTGCCAGCAGTTTACTAGCCGGCGAGACCCAGTACTTC. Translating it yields CASSLLAGETQYF.

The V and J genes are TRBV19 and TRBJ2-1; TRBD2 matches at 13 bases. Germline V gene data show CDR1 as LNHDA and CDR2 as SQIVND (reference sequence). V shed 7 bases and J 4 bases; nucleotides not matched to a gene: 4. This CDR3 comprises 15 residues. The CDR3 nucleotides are TGTGCCAGTAACCCACTAGCGGGAGGGTACAATGAGCAGTTCTTC. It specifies CASNPLAGGYNEQFF.

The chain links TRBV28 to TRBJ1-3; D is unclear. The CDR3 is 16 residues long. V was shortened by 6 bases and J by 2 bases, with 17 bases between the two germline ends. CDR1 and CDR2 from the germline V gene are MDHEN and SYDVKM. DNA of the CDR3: TGTGCCAGCAGCCATCCACTTACCCTCCCTGGAAACACCATATATTTT. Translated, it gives CASSHPLTLPGNTIYF.

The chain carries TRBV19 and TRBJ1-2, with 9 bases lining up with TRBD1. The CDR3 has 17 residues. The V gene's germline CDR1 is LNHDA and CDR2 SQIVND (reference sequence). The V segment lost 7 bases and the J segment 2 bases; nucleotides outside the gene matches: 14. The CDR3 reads CASITGTGKKGNYGYTF. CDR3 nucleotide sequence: TGTGCCAGTATCACCGGGACAGGGAAAAAGGGGAACTATGGCTACACCTTC.

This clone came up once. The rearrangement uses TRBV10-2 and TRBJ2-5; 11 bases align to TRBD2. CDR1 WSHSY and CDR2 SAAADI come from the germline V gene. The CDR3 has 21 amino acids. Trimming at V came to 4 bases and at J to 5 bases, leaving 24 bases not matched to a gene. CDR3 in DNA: TGCGCCAGCAGTGTGCCCCCCTTTCGGGCTAGCGGGGGGCCTGGGGAGGAGACCCAGTACTTC. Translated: CASSVPPFRASGGPGEETQYF.

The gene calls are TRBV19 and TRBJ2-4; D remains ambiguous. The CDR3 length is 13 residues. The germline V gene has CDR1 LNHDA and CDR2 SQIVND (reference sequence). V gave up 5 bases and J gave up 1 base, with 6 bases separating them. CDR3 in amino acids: CASSPMAKNIQYF. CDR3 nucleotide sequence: TGTGCCAGTAGTCCCATGGCCAAAAACATTCAGTACTTC.